This TCR beta chain was sequenced for a study of T-cell memory formation after mild COVID-19 (dated by TCRdb to the early 2020s). Looking at the study overall: Most TCR sequence clusters were specific to one of the two donors. Longitudinal TCRalpha and TCRbeta repertoire sequencing tracked T-cell clones expanding and contracting after mild COVID-19 in two donors. The cohort was made up of two young adult volunteers, one female and one male, who were previously healthy. Study-wide conclusions, independent of this receptor: Clones contracting from day 15 to 85 had balanced CD4/CD8 phenotypes, while a second wave expanding from day 15 to 37 was biased towards CD4+. Contracting CD4+ clones were found mainly in CM and EM memory subsets, while CD8+ clones were enriched in EMRA. Only two mild cases were covered in the study, and larger cohorts including severe cases with pre-infection samples were considered necessary. The detection of some responding clones in pre-infection memory suggests that pre-existing cross-reactive memory T cells joined the SARS-CoV-2 response. The second-wave clones that peaked on day 37 were not confirmed to be SARS-CoV-2 specific.

This clonotype was detected ten times or more. The antigen it recognizes is unknown. It has no much larger one-base neighbor in the sample; base qualities were not kept. The CDR3 covers 14 residues, taking in both the cysteine and the phenylalanine. Only the CDR3 portion is preserved as DNA: 42 bases, with reading frame beginning at the first base. From V the trimming removes 3 bases and from J it removes 4 bases, while the gene matches leave 3 bases of the junction unaccounted for. The germline V gene (reference sequence) provides CDR1 LNHDA and CDR2 SQIVND. TCRdb shows the sequencer as Illumina NovaSeq 6000. TCRalpha and TCRbeta cDNA libraries were built by 5'RACE with constant-segment primers, adding sample barcodes and unique molecular identifiers. Trizol reagent was used to extract RNA from every sample. Library amplification was performed in two PCR steps, and a second sample barcode and Illumina TruSeq adapters were introduced in the second step. Sequencing of the libraries was done on an Illumina NovaSeq, producing 2 x 150 bp paired-end reads. Processing in the source paper ran as follows. The reads were demultiplexed and collapsed into UMI-guided consensus sequences using migec v1.2.7. With mixcr v2.1.11, UMI consensuses were aligned to TRA and TRB V and J templates and assembled into clonotypes. Expanded or contracted clonotypes were those called significant by both edgeR and NoisET, with noise models trained on biological replicates. For edgeR calls, the cutoffs were a false discovery rate-adjusted p below 0.01 and a log2 fold-change threshold of 1. As an exploratory analysis of dynamics, PCA with hierarchical clustering was applied to max-normalized trajectories of the 1000 most abundant clonotypes. The CD4 or CD8 phenotype of responding clones was assigned using the separately sequenced CD4+ and CD8+ repertoires. The raw public data were reprocessed by TCRdb itself: fastp quality trimming at Q25, MiXCR clonotype calling, in-frame beta chains only. Rows matching on CDR3 protein sequence are summarized as one entry with the most common DNA and genes. The V and J calls reflect TCRdb's pipeline rather than the authors' work. This sample lists about 350,000 distinct CDR3 sequences; roughly an eighth were detected once. The ten top clones hold approximately 21% of the sample.

Ficoll-Paque density gradient centrifugation was used to isolate PBMCs. The receptor was derived from a man younger than 35 who had mild COVID-19 (a few samples of this study predate the infection). The sample titles of this study are shuffled in the database, so cell type and time point are left out; the donor was told from shared clones. Sample: PBMCs or a T cell subset sorted from them (not recorded which). Recombination linked TRBV19 to TRBJ1-3; a stretch of 7 junction bases matches TRBD1. The DNA sequence is as follows: TGTGCCAGTAGTATCCAGGGGGACGGAAACACCATATATTTT. Translated, this gives CASSIQGDGNTIYF.